The clone carrying this T cell receptor beta chain was seen once. Its antigen remains unidentified. These data belong to a study of cytomegalovirus exposure and HLA in healthy donors. Study observations and caveats: A later analysis by the authors found several of the most significant clusters apparently linked to common viral pathogens.

The primer mix had 60 Vbeta and 13 Jbeta primers. Libraries were prepared by immunoSEQ multiplex PCR; TCRdb keeps only in-frame clonotypes and omits some of them. The sample shows more than 140,000 clones, under 70% of them seen only once. V was clipped by 4 bases and J by 1 base, with 14 bases between them. The CDR3 runs 15 residues. The germline gives CDR1 SGHRS, CDR2 YFSETQ. This chain links TRBV5-1 with TRBJ2-5; D gene uncertain. The sample consisted of PBMCs. This TCR derives from a woman under 40 in good health and CMV-seropositive. Here the CDR3 reads CASSPYPGIQETQYF. DNA for the CDR3: TGCGCCAGCAGCCCCTACCCAGGCATCCAAGAGACCCAGTACTTC.